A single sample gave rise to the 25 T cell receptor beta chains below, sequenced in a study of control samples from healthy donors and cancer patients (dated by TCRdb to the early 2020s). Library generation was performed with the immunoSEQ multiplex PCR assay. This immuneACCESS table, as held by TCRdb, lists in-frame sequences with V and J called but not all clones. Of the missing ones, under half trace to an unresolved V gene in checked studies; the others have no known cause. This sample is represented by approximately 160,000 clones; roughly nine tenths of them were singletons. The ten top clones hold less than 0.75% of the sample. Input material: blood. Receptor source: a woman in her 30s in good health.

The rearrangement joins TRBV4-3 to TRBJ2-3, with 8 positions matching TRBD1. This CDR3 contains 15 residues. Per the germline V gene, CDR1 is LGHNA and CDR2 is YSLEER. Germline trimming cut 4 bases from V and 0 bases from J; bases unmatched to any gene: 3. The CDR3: CASSLGQGSTDTQYF. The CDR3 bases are TGCGCCAGCAGCCTCGGACAGGGTAGCACAGATACGCAGTATTTT.

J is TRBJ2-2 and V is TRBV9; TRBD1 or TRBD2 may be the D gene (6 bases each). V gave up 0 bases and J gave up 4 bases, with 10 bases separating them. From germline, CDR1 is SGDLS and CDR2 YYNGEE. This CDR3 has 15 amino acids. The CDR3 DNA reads TGTGCCAGCAGCGTAGGGGGGGCGTTCACCGGGGAGCTGTTTTTT. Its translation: CASSVGGAFTGELFF.

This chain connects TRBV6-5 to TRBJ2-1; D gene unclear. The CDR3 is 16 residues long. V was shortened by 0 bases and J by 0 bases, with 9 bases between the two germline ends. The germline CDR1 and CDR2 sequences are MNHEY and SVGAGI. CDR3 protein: CASSYSVYSSYNEQFF. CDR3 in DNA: TGTGCCAGCAGTTACTCTGTCTATTCCTCCTACAATGAGCAGTTCTTC.

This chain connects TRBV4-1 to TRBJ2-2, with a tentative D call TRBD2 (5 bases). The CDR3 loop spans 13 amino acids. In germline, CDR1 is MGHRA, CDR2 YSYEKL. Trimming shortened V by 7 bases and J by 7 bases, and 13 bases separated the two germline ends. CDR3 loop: CASMEVNGGELFF. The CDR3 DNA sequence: TGCGCCAGCATGGAGGTAAACGGCGGGGAGCTGTTTTTT.

The CDR3 DNA reads TGTGCCAGCTCACCAACCGCGCAGGGGAGCACTGAAGCTTTCTTT. It encodes CASSPTAQGSTEAFF. J is TRBJ1-1 and V is TRBV18; D may be TRBD1 (6 bases). The germline V and J ends were trimmed by 2 bases and 4 bases, with 14 bases remaining between them. The CDR3 runs 15 residues. CDR1 KGHSH and CDR2 LQKENI come from the germline V gene.

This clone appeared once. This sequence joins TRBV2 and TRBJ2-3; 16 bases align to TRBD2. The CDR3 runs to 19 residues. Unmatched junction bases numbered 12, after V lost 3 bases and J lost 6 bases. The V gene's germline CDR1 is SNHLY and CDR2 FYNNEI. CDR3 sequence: CASSDFSVGLAGGTDTQYF. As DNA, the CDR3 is TGTGCCAGCAGTGATTTTAGCGTGGGACTAGCGGGAGGGACGGATACGCAGTATTTT.

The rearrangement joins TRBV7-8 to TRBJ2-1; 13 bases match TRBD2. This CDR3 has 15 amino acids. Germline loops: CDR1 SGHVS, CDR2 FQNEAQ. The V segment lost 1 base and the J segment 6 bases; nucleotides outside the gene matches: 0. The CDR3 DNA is TGTGCCAGCAGCTTAGGGACTAGCGGGAGCAATGAGCAGTTCTTC. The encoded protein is CASSLGTSGSNEQFF.

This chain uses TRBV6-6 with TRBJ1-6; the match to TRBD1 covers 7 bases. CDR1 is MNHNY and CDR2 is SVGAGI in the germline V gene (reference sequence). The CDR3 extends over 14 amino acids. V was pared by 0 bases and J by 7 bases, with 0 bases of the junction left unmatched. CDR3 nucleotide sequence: TGTGCCAGCAGTTACTCGGGACAGAATTCACCCCTCCACTTT. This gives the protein CASSYSGQNSPLHF.

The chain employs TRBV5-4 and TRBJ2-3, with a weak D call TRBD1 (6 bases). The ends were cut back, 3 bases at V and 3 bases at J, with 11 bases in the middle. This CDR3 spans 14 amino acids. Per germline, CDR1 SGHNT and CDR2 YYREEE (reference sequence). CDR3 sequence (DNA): TGTGCCAGCAGCTCACAACAGGGAACAGATACGCAGTATTTT. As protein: CASSSQQGTDTQYF.

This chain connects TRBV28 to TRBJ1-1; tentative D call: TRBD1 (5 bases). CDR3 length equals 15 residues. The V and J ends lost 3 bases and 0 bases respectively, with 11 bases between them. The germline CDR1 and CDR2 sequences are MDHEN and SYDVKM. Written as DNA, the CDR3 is TGTGCCAGCAGTTTTTGGGGCAGCATGAACACTGAAGCTTTCTTT. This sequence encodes CASSFWGSMNTEAFF.

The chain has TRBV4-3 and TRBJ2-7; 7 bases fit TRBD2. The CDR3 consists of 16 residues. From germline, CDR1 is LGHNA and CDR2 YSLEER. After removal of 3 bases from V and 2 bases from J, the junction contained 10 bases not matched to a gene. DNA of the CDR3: TGCGCCAGCAGCCAGGATCCTAGCGGAGGACCCTACGAGCAGTACTTC. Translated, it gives CASSQDPSGGPYEQYF.

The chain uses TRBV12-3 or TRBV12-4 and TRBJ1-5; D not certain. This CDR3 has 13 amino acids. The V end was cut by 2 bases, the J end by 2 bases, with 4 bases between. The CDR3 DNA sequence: TGTGCCAGCAGTTTACTGCGCAATCAGCCCCAGCATTTT. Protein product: CASSLLRNQPQHF.

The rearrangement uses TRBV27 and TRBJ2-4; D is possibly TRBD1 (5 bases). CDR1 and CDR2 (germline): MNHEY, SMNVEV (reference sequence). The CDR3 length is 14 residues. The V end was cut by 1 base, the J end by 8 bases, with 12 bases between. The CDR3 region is CASSLWQGGDIQYF. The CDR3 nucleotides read TGTGCCAGCAGTTTATGGCAGGGCGGCGACATTCAGTACTTC.

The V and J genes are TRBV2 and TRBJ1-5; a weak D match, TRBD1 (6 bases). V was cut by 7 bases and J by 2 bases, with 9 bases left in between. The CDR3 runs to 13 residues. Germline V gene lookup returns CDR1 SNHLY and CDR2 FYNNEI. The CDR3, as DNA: TGTGCCAGCACGAGACAGGGCAATCAGCCCCAGCATTTT. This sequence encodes CASTRQGNQPQHF.

CDR3: CASSESTGLLYNEQFF. CDR3 DNA sequence: TGCGCCAGCAGTGAGTCGACGGGACTACTATACAATGAGCAGTTCTTC. The chain links TRBV10-2 to TRBJ2-1, with TRBD2 identical over 7 bases. The CDR3 contains 16 residues. J was trimmed by 4 bases and V by 0 bases; bases with no gene match: 6. In germline, CDR1 is WSHSY, CDR2 SAAADI.

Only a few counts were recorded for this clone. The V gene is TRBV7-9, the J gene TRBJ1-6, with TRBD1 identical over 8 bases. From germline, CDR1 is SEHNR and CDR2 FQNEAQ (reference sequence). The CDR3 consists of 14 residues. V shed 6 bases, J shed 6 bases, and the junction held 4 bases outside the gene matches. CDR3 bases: TGTGCCAGCAGGGCCGACAGGGGTAATTCACCCCTCCACTTT. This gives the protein CASRADRGNSPLHF.

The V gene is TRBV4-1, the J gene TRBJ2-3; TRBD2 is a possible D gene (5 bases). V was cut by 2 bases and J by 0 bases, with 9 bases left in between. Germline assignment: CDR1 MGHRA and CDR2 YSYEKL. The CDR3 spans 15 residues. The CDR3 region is CASSQYGDSTDTQYF. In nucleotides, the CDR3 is TGCGCCAGCAGCCAATACGGGGATAGCACAGATACGCAGTATTTT.

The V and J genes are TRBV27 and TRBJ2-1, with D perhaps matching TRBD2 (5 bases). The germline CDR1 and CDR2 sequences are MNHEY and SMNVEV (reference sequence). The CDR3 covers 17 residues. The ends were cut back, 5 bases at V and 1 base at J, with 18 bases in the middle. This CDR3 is CASSAIQDSLSYNEQFF. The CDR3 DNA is TGTGCCAGCAGTGCGATCCAGGACTCCCTTTCCTACAATGAGCAGTTCTTC.

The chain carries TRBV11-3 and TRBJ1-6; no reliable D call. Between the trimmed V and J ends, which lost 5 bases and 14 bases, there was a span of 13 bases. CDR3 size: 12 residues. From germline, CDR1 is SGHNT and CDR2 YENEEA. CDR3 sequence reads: CASSHRSRALHF. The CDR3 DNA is TGTGCCAGCAGCCATAGATCTAGGGCCCTCCACTTT.

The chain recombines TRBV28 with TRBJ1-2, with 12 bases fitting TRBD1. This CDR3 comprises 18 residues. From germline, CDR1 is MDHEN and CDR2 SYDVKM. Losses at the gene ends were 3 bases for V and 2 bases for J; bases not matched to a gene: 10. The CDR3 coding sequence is TGTGCCAGCAGTTTCCCCCCGGGGACAGGGGGCAGAAACTATGGCTACACCTTC. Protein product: CASSFPPGTGGRNYGYTF.

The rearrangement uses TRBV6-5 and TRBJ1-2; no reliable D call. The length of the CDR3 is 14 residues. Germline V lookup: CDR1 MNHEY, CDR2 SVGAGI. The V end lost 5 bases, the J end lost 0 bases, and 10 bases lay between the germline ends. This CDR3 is CASSPRHSNYGYTF. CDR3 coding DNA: TGTGCCAGCAGTCCGCGACACTCTAACTATGGCTACACCTTC.

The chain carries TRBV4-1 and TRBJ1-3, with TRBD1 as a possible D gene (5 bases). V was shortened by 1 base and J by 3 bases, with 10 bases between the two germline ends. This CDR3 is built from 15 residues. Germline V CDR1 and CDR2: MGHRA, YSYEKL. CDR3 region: CASSQGQGLGNTIYF. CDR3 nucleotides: TGCGCCAGCAGCCAAGGTCAGGGACTTGGAAACACCATATATTTT.

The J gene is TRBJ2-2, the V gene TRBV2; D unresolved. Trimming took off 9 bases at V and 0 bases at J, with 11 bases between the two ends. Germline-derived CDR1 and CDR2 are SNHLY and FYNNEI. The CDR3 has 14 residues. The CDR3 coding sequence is TGTGCCAGTAAGAGTAAGTCGAACACCGGGGAGCTGTTTTTT. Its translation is CASKSKSNTGELFF.

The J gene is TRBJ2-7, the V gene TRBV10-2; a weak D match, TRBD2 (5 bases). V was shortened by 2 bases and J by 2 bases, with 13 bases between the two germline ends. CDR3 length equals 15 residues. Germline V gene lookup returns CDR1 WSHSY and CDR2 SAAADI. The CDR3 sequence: CASSEKRHTAYEQYF. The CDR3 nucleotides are TGCGCCAGCAGTGAGAAGCGGCACACAGCCTACGAGCAGTACTTC.

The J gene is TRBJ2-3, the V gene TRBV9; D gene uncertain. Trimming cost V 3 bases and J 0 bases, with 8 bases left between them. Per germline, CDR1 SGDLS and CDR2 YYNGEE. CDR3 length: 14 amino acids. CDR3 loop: CASSERLSTDTQYF. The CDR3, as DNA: TGTGCCAGCAGCGAGCGTCTGAGCACAGATACGCAGTATTTT.